Listed here are 25 T cell receptor beta chains from one sample, sequenced in a study of cytomegalovirus exposure and HLA in healthy donors. PCR employed 60 Vbeta and 13 Jbeta primers. The data were produced by immunoSEQ multiplex PCR, yet TCRdb's version contains in-frame clones alone and is incomplete. The data show 120,000 or so clones, roughly 80% seen once. Sequencing was carried out using PBMCs. The receptors originated from a young man in good health and CMV-seropositive.

The chain uses TRBV6-5 and TRBJ2-2; TRBD1 matches 9 bases. Germline loops: CDR1 MNHEY, CDR2 SVGAGI. J gave up 1 base and V 4 bases, and 1 base lay outside the gene matches. The CDR3 is made up of 15 amino acids. CDR3 DNA: TGTGCCAGCAGTTCGGGACAGGGGAACACCGGGGAGCTGTTTTTT. Translated, it gives CASSSGQGNTGELFF.

V usage is TRBV7-2 and J usage is TRBJ1-4; 8 bases fit TRBD1. The CDR3 length is 14 residues. Germline trimming cut 5 bases from V and 2 bases from J; bases unmatched to any gene: 1. The germline V gene has CDR1 SGHTA and CDR2 FQGNSA. CDR3: CASSDRGTNEKLFF. In DNA form, the CDR3 reads TGTGCCAGCAGCGACAGGGGTACTAATGAAAAACTGTTTTTT.

This chain joins TRBV29-1 and TRBJ2-5; D is perhaps TRBD2 (5 bases). This CDR3 is built from 11 residues. CDR1 and CDR2 (germline): SQVTM, ANQGSEA. The V gene lost 7 bases and the J gene lost 4 bases, with 10 bases spanning the gap. CDR3 sequence reads: CSALALETQYF. CDR3 sequence (DNA): TGCAGCGCCCTAGCTTTAGAGACCCAGTACTTC.

V is TRBV7-6 and J is TRBJ2-2; D uncertain. This CDR3 is built from 14 residues. V was clipped by 7 bases and J by 7 bases, with 16 bases between them. CDR1 and CDR2 from the germline V gene are SGHVS and FNYEAQ. DNA for the CDR3: TGTGCCAGCACCCTTCTCGGCGAGGACGGGGAGCTGTTTTTT. This codes for CASTLLGEDGELFF.

This clone appeared a single time. CDR3 amino acids: CASKSGGRGYTF. CDR3 in DNA: TGTGCCAGTAAATCGGGGGGACGAGGCTACACCTTC. This sequence joins TRBV9 and TRBJ1-2, with D tentatively TRBD1 (5 bases). The CDR3 is 12 residues long. The germline V gene has CDR1 SGDLS and CDR2 YYNGEE. V shed 8 bases and J shed 8 bases, with 16 bases lying between them.

V usage is TRBV11-2 and J usage is TRBJ2-7; 9 bases map to TRBD2. This CDR3 is built from 15 residues. V lost 3 bases and J lost 1; bases outside the gene matches: 4. The germline gives CDR1 SGHAT, CDR2 FQNNGV. The DNA of the CDR3 is TGTGCCAGCAGCTTGGCTAGCGGGATTTCCTACGAGCAGTACTTC. Translating gives CASSLASGISYEQYF.

The chain carries TRBV5-1 and TRBJ1-1; perhaps TRBD1 as D (5 bases). V gave up 5 bases and J gave up 3 bases, with 11 bases separating them. This CDR3 region has 13 residues. Per germline, CDR1 SGHRS and CDR2 YFSETQ. CDR3: CASRTWGDTEAFF. As DNA, the CDR3 is TGCGCCAGCAGAACATGGGGGGACACTGAAGCTTTCTTT.

This chain uses TRBV28 with TRBJ1-1, with TRBD1 as a possible D gene (5 bases). CDR3 length: 16 amino acids. V was cut by 4 bases and J by 0 bases, with 15 bases left in between. Germline loops: CDR1 MDHEN, CDR2 SYDVKM. CDR3 DNA sequence: TGTGCCAGCAGTTCTATCCAGGGCCCCATGAACACTGAAGCTTTCTTT. Translation: CASSSIQGPMNTEAFF. The full variable domain, in which reference TRBV28 and TRBJ1-1 provide the parts outside the CDR3, is DVKVTQSSRYLVKRTGEKVFLECVQDMDHENMFWYRQDPGLGLRLIYFSYDVKMKEKGDIPEGYSVSREKKERFSLILESASTNQTSMYLCASSSIQGPMNTEAFFGQGTRLTVV.

J is TRBJ2-7 and V is TRBV7-9, with D perhaps matching TRBD2 (5 bases). With 0 bases removed from V and 7 bases from J, the gap between germline ends came to 10 bases. There are 13 residues in the CDR3. Germline-derived CDR1 and CDR2 are SEHNR and FQNEAQ (reference sequence). CDR3 loop: CASSLAGVEEQYF. DNA of the CDR3: TGTGCCAGCAGCTTAGCGGGAGTGGAGGAGCAGTACTTC.

J is TRBJ1-1 and V is TRBV10-2, with 7 nucleotides matching TRBD1. Trimming at V came to 4 bases and at J to 0 bases, leaving 5 bases not matched to a gene. The length of the CDR3 is 15 residues. Germline-derived CDR1 and CDR2 are WSHSY and SAAADI. CDR3 sequence reads: CASSGRGRVNTEAFF. Here the CDR3 DNA reads TGCGCCAGCAGTGGTAGGGGGCGGGTGAACACTGAAGCTTTCTTT.

The V gene is TRBV13, the J gene TRBJ2-1, with TRBD2 matching 14 bases. The CDR3 has 14 residues. After removal of 5 bases from V and 10 bases from J, the junction contained 4 bases not matched to a gene. Germline CDR1 reads PRHDT; CDR2 reads FYEKMQ (reference sequence). The CDR3 DNA reads as TGTGCCAGCAGCCGGACTAGCGGGAGGTGGGAGCAGTTCTTC. This codes for CASSRTSGRWEQFF.

This clone was recorded a few times. The V call is TRBV28, the J call TRBJ1-1, with D tentatively TRBD1 (6 bases). The CDR3 is 13 residues long. Per germline, CDR1 MDHEN and CDR2 SYDVKM. The ends were cut back, 4 bases at V and 8 bases at J, with 14 bases in the middle. In nucleotides, the CDR3 is TGTGCCAGCAGTTCATACGGGACACTCGAAGCTTTCTTT. It encodes CASSSYGTLEAFF.

This chain links TRBV5-1 with TRBJ2-1; 10 positions match TRBD1. V gave up 4 bases and J gave up 5 bases; unmatched junction bases: 6. Germline V gives CDR1 SGHRS, CDR2 YFSETQ. The length of the CDR3 is 15 residues. Here the CDR3 reads CASSEGQGTHNEQFF. For the CDR3, the DNA is TGCGCCAGCAGCGAGGGACAGGGGACCCACAATGAGCAGTTCTTC. The full variable domain, completed using reference TRBV5-1 and TRBJ2-1, is KAGVTQTPRYLIKTRGQQVTLSCSPISGHRSVSWYQQTPGQGLQFLFEYFSETQRNKGNFPGRFSGRQFSNSRSEMNVSTLELGDSALYLCASSEGQGTHNEQFFGPGTRLTVL.

The CDR3 here is CASRAACEQYF. As DNA, the CDR3 is TGTGCCAGCAGAGCGGCCTGCGAGCAGTACTTC. The rearrangement links TRBV28 to TRBJ2-7; weak D call: TRBD2 (5 bases). This CDR3 comprises 11 residues. Trimming took 6 bases from V and 6 from J, leaving 9 bases between them. CDR1 and CDR2 (germline): MDHEN, SYDVKM.

The chain employs TRBV28 and TRBJ2-1, with D possibly matching TRBD2 (5 bases). V dropped 3 bases and J dropped 0 bases, with 12 bases sitting between them. Germline CDR1 reads MDHEN; CDR2 reads SYDVKM. CDR3 length: 16 amino acids. This chain's CDR3 is CASSFLGRGSYNEQFF. As DNA, the CDR3 is TGTGCCAGCAGTTTCCTCGGCCGGGGCTCCTACAATGAGCAGTTCTTC.

V and J are TRBV5-5 and TRBJ2-7, with 7 nucleotides matching TRBD2. CDR3 length: 15 residues. Per germline, CDR1 SGHKS and CDR2 YYEKEE (reference sequence). Trimming cost V 4 bases and J 5 bases; bases outside gene matches: 12. CDR3 sequence: CASSQTGLDLDEQYF. CDR3 sequence (DNA): TGTGCCAGCAGCCAAACAGGACTAGATTTGGACGAGCAGTACTTC.

The chain couples TRBV29-1 to TRBJ1-2; maybe TRBD1 (5 bases). V was clipped by 7 bases and J by 1 base, with 13 bases between them. The CDR3 runs 13 residues. CDR1 is SQVTM, CDR2 ANQGSEA, per germline. The CDR3 sequence: CSATHGGNYGYTF. For the CDR3, the DNA is TGCAGCGCCACTCACGGGGGTAACTATGGCTACACCTTC. Based on the CDR3 plus reference TRBV29-1 and TRBJ1-2, the full variable domain is SAVISQKPSRDICQRGTSLTIQCQVDSQVTMMFWYRQQPGQSLTLIATANQGSEATYESGFVIDKFPISRPNLTFSTLTVSNMSPEDSSIYLCSATHGGNYGYTFGSGTRLTVV.

The chain carries TRBV7-9 and TRBJ1-2; D remains ambiguous. The CDR3 totals 15 residues. Looked up from germline, CDR1 is SEHNR and CDR2 is FQNEAQ (reference sequence). The V end lost 0 bases, the J end lost 3 bases, and 11 bases lay between the germline ends. CDR3 bases: TGTGCCAGCAGCTTAGCGGGCCGGGAAGACTATGGCTACACCTTC. Amino acids: CASSLAGREDYGYTF.

The rearrangement uses TRBV6-5 and TRBJ2-1; 8 nucleotides match TRBD2. After removal of 8 bases from V and 9 bases from J, the junction contained 0 bases not matched to a gene. Germline loops: CDR1 MNHEY, CDR2 SVGAGI. This CDR3 is 10 amino acids long. CDR3 in DNA: TGTGCCAGCGGGACTAGTGAGCAGTTCTTC. This gives the protein CASGTSEQFF.

The genes are TRBV30 and TRBJ2-7, with TRBD2 identical over 11 bases. The CDR3 has 17 amino acids. CDR1 is GTSNPN and CDR2 is SVGIG in the germline V gene (reference sequence). The V gene end was trimmed by 2 bases and the J gene end by 0 bases; junction bases not matched to a gene: 9. CDR3 nucleotide sequence: TGTGCCTGGAGTTCAAGTCGGACTAGCGGGCACTCCTACGAGCAGTACTTC. Its translation: CAWSSSRTSGHSYEQYF.

The chain combines TRBV19 with TRBJ2-1, with 7 bases fitting TRBD2. Germline values: CDR1 LNHDA, CDR2 SQIVND (reference sequence). Germline trimming cut 8 bases from V and 3 bases from J; bases unmatched to any gene: 7. The CDR3 loop spans 14 amino acids. CDR3 DNA: TGTGCCAGTCCCCGGGGCGGGAGCTACAATGAGCAGTTCTTC. It codes for CASPRGGSYNEQFF.

This clone turned up a few times. CDR3 DNA sequence: TGTGCCAGCGGCGGCACCCCCCCACCTGGAGAGCAGTACTTC. Protein: CASGGTPPPGEQYF. The J gene is TRBJ2-7, the V gene TRBV6-5; D unresolved. Trimming pared 8 bases from V and 7 bases from J, leaving 21 bases between. The germline V gene has CDR1 MNHEY and CDR2 SVGAGI. The CDR3 extends over 14 amino acids.

The V and J genes are TRBV6-5 and TRBJ1-3; a weak D match, TRBD1 (6 bases). V shed 0 bases and J shed 0 bases, with 9 bases lying between them. Germline values: CDR1 MNHEY, CDR2 SVGAGI. The CDR3 sequence is 16 residues long. As DNA, the CDR3 is TGTGCCAGCAGTTACTCAGGGACAACCTCTGGAAACACCATATATTTT. It specifies CASSYSGTTSGNTIYF.

The chain joins TRBV25-1 to TRBJ2-3; D is unclear. The CDR3 spans 15 residues. With 4 bases removed from V and 2 bases from J, the gap between germline ends came to 13 bases. In germline, CDR1 is MGHDK, CDR2 SYGVNS. The CDR3 DNA follows: TGTGCCAGCAGTGGTCCACTTGGTATCACAGATACGCAGTATTTT. Amino acid sequence: CASSGPLGITDTQYF. Drawing the rest from reference TRBV25-1 and TRBJ2-3, the complete variable domain is EADIYQTPRYLVIGTGKKITLECSQTMGHDKMYWYQQDPGMELHLIHYSYGVNSTEKGDLSSESTVSRIRTEHFPLTLESARPSHTSQYLCASSGPLGITDTQYFGPGTRLTVL.

The gene calls are TRBV11-3 and TRBJ2-1; 7 bases are a match to TRBD2. CDR3 length equals 15 residues. CDR1 is SGHNT, CDR2 YENEEA, per germline. The ends lost 3 bases at V and 2 bases at J; junction bases unmatched: 4. The CDR3 protein is CASSLASGPYNEQFF. DNA for the CDR3: TGTGCCAGCAGCTTGGCTAGCGGTCCCTACAATGAGCAGTTCTTC.